Listed below are T cell receptor beta chains from one sample, sequenced in a study of blood T cells in healthy people across ages. One entry per CDR3 protein results from TCRdb running MiXCR on the 5' RACE reads. The sample lists approximately 810,000 distinct CDR3 sequences, roughly 26% seen once, with around 16% in the top ten. Sequencing was done on a sample of blood. Receptors originate from a woman of 80 years or more in good health. Each CDR3 is given with its conserved first and last residue. The D gene is left open where the match is weak. Clone size is given for some rows only: seen once, a few or many times, or a class if the clone is expanded.

clone_size j_call v_call d_call cdr3_aa cdr3_nt
many TRBJ2-7 TRBV20-1 . CSAPMRGYEQYF TGCAGTGCCCCCATGAGGGGCTACGAGCAGTACTTC
many TRBJ2-4 TRBV7-2 . CASSLDMRLAKNIQYF TGTGCCAGCAGCTTAGATATGCGTCTAGCCAAAAACATTCAGTACTTC
. TRBJ2-7 TRBV7-2 TRBD2 CASQLAGVGEQYF TGTGCCAGCCAACTAGCGGGAGTAGGAGAGCAGTACTTC
many TRBJ2-3 TRBV20-1 . CSAQSIRNTDTQYF TGCAGTGCTCAATCAATCAGGAACACAGATACGCAGTATTTT
many TRBJ2-1 TRBV5-4 TRBD1 CASSLATGGGEQFF TGTGCCAGCAGCTTGGCCACAGGGGGCGGTGAGCAGTTCTTC
few TRBJ2-3 TRBV14 . CASSQIGGPSTDTQYF TGTGCCAGCAGCCAAATTGGGGGGCCAAGCACAGATACGCAGTATTTT
many TRBJ1-1 TRBV7-2 . CASSLSNTEAFF TGTGCCAGCAGCTTAAGTAACACTGAAGCTTTCTTT
. TRBJ2-6 TRBV25-1 . CASTSVDGTGANVRTF TGTGCCAGCACTTCCGTAGACGGTACTGGGGCCAACGTCCGGACTTTC
many TRBJ1-1 TRBV12-3/TRBV12-4 . CASSPREGRAEAFF TGTGCCAGCAGCCCCCGGGAGGGACGGGCTGAAGCTTTCTTT
once TRBJ1-2 TRBV7-2 TRBD1 CASSLGTGINYGYTF TGTGCCAGCAGTCTAGGGACAGGGATTAACTATGGCTACACCTTC
few TRBJ1-5 TRBV30 . CAWSVPGQPQHF TGTGCCTGGAGTGTACCGGGGCAGCCCCAGCATTTT
once TRBJ1-1 TRBV9 . CASSAQQGVNTEAFF TGTGCCAGCAGCGCCCAACAGGGTGTGAACACTGAAGCTTTCTTT
. TRBJ2-7 TRBV6-5 TRBD1 CASSSRTGRRPYNEQYF TGTGCCAGCAGTTCCAGGACAGGCCGCCGTCCTTACAATGAGCAGTACTTC
few TRBJ1-6 TRBV25-1 . CASSEYGGRNSPLHF TGTGCCAGCAGTGAATACGGGGGGCGTAATTCACCCCTCCACTTT
many TRBJ2-6 TRBV5-4 TRBD1 CASSWPGQGHSGANVLTF TGTGCCAGCAGCTGGCCGGGACAGGGACACTCTGGGGCCAACGTCCTGACTTTC
few TRBJ2-5 TRBV18 . CASSRGVGEIPETQYF TGTGCCAGCTCTCGCGGGGTTGGGGAGATACCGGAGACCCAGTACTTC
few TRBJ1-2 TRBV5-5 TRBD1 CASSWPDRGNGYTF TGTGCCAGCAGCTGGCCGGACAGGGGAAATGGCTACACCTTC
many TRBJ1-5 TRBV15 . CATSSLGTVRNQPQHF TGTGCCACCAGCAGCTTGGGTACAGTGCGCAATCAGCCCCAGCATTTT
many TRBJ2-3 TRBV6-5 TRBD2 CASSPGGAQIDTQYF TGTGCCAGCAGCCCCGGGGGGGCGCAGATAGATACGCAGTATTTT
many TRBJ2-1 TRBV7-2 . CASSLPGDFYNEQFF TGTGCCAGCAGCTTACCGGGGGACTTTTACAATGAGCAGTTCTTC